The sequence of this T cell receptor (beta chain) was determined in a study of blood T cell repertoires in COVID-19. Participants' reported clinical history set cohort assignment. The CDR3 totals 13 residues. Between the trimmed V and J ends, which lost 4 bases and 8 bases, there was a span of 15 bases. Germline V CDR1 and CDR2: SGHDT, YYEEEE. Method: immunoSEQ multiplex PCR; TCRdb's copy keeps in-frame clones and lacks some. The sample carries about 150,000 clones, roughly 80% recorded once. This chain joins TRBV5-6 and TRBJ1-2, with D maybe TRBD1 (6 bases). This receptor was obtained from a man aged 50 to 60 who had recovered from COVID-19. Sequenced input: PBMCs or T cells enriched from blood (not recorded which). The CDR3 sequence: CASSRSGAQGYTF. CDR3 bases: TGTGCCAGCAGCCGTTCAGGGGCACAGGGCTACACCTTC.